This TCR beta chain came from a study of OX40 agonist ivuxolimab in advanced cancers. Study information: Three individuals attained partial responses, comprising one hepatocellular carcinoma case and two cutaneous melanoma cases. Overall study findings and caveats: Relative to CD4+, CD8+ T cells held more expanded clones on average.

Method: immunoSEQ multiplex PCR; TCRdb's copy keeps in-frame clones and lacks some. The table includes 60,000 or so clones, approximately 81% detected once. About this clone: Its specificity is not known. The sample carries other DNA sequences with the same CDR3.

Germline V gene lookup returns CDR1 LNHDA and CDR2 SQIVND (reference sequence). Deletions cut 2 bases from V and 1 base from J, with 5 bases between. The CDR3 is 14 amino acids. This chain connects TRBV19 to TRBJ2-2; D not certain. This TCR was sampled from an adult with an advanced solid tumor such as melanoma, head and neck, liver or kidney cancer. Sequenced material: CD4+ or CD8+ T cells sorted from blood, taken in a trial of the OX40 agonist ivuxolimab. CDR3 DNA: TGTGCCAGTAGTATATCCCAGAACACCGGGGAGCTGTTTTTT. Its translation is CASSISQNTGELFF.